This note documents a single T cell receptor beta chain sequence. Its specificity is not known. This sample is drawn from a study of cytomegalovirus exposure and HLA in healthy donors. General study points: A later analysis linked a missense DCLRE1C variant to TCR beta V- and J-gene trimming. Within a later analysis, the majority of CMV-associated TCR beta chains appeared HLA-restricted. It is likely that the observed cluster of highly shared sequence variants was a sequencing artifact.

PCR employed 60 Vbeta and 13 Jbeta primers. Only in-frame clones appear in the TCRdb table, and some are missing; sequencing was by immunoSEQ multiplex PCR. The sample records some 67,000 clones, 80% to 90% being singletons. Germline CDR1 is WSHSY and CDR2 is SAAADI. V dropped 2 bases and J dropped 5 bases, with 9 bases sitting between them. The CDR3 is 14 residues long. The sequenced sample consisted of PBMCs. This chain links TRBV10-2 with TRBJ2-2, with a possible D match to TRBD2 (5 bases). The receptor was derived from a woman in her twenties or thirties in good health and CMV-seropositive. CDR3 DNA: TGCGCCAGCAGTGAGGTCGGAGGTACCGGGGAGCTGTTTTTT. As protein: CASSEVGGTGELFF.